This T cell receptor (beta chain) emerged from a study of blood T cell repertoires in COVID-19. Sequencing used immunoSEQ multiplex PCR; TCRdb keeps in-frame clones, though not all of them. The sample records approximately 330,000 clones, roughly 89% being singletons. The sample taken for sequencing was peripheral blood. The sequence derives from a man younger than 40 with COVID-19, enrolled during active disease.

The DNA of the CDR3 is TGTGCCAGCAGCGTTTGGGAGGGGGGCACAGATACGCAGTATTTT. Protein: CASSVWEGGTDTQYF. The V call is TRBV9, the J call TRBJ2-3; TRBD2 is a possible D gene (7 bases). Per germline, CDR1 SGDLS and CDR2 YYNGEE. The CDR3 loop spans 15 amino acids. V was trimmed by 2 bases and J by 1 base, leaving 11 bases between them.